This TCR beta chain emerged from a study of cytomegalovirus exposure and HLA in healthy donors. Primers included in the PCR were 60 Vbeta and 13 Jbeta primers. The assay was immunoSEQ multiplex PCR, and TCRdb's table has in-frame clones only and misses some. The sample records some 220,000 clones, about 77% being singletons. CDR1 and CDR2 from the germline V gene are MGHRA and YSYEKL. The CDR3 is 14 amino acids. J lost 12 bases, V lost 0 bases, and 4 bases had no gene match. The sequence was obtained from a boy between 5 and 17 years old in good health and CMV-seronegative. Sample: PBMCs. The V call is TRBV4-1, the J call TRBJ2-1; 11 bases line up with TRBD2. The CDR3 loop is CASSQETSGMRQFF. Here the CDR3 DNA reads TGCGCCAGCAGCCAAGAGACTAGCGGGATGAGGCAGTTCTTC.